The rows below give T cell receptor beta chains drawn from one sample of a study of T cell responses to AZD1222 COVID-19 vaccine. Sequencing was performed with immunoSEQ multiplex PCR; in TCRdb, only in-frame clones are kept and a portion is missing. In the table there are some 200,000 clones, approximately 93% of which are singletons. The input for sequencing was peripheral blood, taken 28 days after the second AZD1222 dose. Receptors originate from an adult who received the AZD1222 COVID-19 vaccine. CDR3s include the opening cysteine and the closing phenylalanine or tryptophan. D genes are given only for firm matches. Only part of the rows carry a size: once, few, many, or a class if the clone is expanded.

cdr3_nt: TGTGCCAGCAGATTCGCAATGGTACAGGGGTCCAATCAGCCCCAGCATTTT
cdr3_aa: CASRFAMVQGSNQPQHF
clone_size: NA
d_call: TRBD1
j_call: TRBJ1-5
v_call: TRBV28

cdr3_nt: TGTGCCAGCAGTTACTCCGCGGGGGCGGATAAACTGTTTTTT
cdr3_aa: CASSYSAGADKLFF
clone_size: NA
d_call: NA
j_call: TRBJ1-4
v_call: TRBV6-5

cdr3_nt: TGTGCCTGGAGTGCACCATATGAGCAGTTCTTC
cdr3_aa: CAWSAPYEQFF
clone_size: NA
d_call: NA
j_call: TRBJ2-1
v_call: TRBV30

cdr3_nt: TGTGCCAGCAGCGCCCGACAGGGAAATACGAGGGGCTACACCTTC
cdr3_aa: CASSARQGNTRGYTF
clone_size: NA
d_call: TRBD1
j_call: TRBJ1-2
v_call: TRBV11-2

cdr3_nt: TGCGCCAGCAGCCGCAGGGACCCCTACAATGAGCAGTTCTTC
cdr3_aa: CASSRRDPYNEQFF
clone_size: NA
d_call: NA
j_call: TRBJ2-1
v_call: TRBV5-1

cdr3_nt: TGTGCCAGCAGCTTGGATCCTCTGGGACAGGGGGCGTACGAGCAGTACTTC
cdr3_aa: CASSLDPLGQGAYEQYF
clone_size: NA
d_call: TRBD1
j_call: TRBJ2-7
v_call: TRBV5-5

cdr3_nt: TGCGCCAGCAGCCAACCCACAGGGGTCGGGGAGCTGTTTTTT
cdr3_aa: CASSQPTGVGELFF
clone_size: once
d_call: TRBD1
j_call: TRBJ2-2
v_call: TRBV4-3

cdr3_nt: TGTGCCAGCAGCTTAGTTGCGGGGGGGGGTGGCAATCAGCCCCAGCATTTT
cdr3_aa: CASSLVAGGGGNQPQHF
clone_size: NA
d_call: NA
j_call: TRBJ1-5
v_call: TRBV7-2

cdr3_nt: TGTGCCATCAGTGAAGGTGGACAAGGGCGTGGGACTAGCGGGCAAAACTCCTACGAGCAGTACTTC
cdr3_aa: CAISEGGQGRGTSGQNSYEQYF
clone_size: many
d_call: TRBD2
j_call: TRBJ2-7
v_call: TRBV10-3

cdr3_nt: TGTGCCACCAGTTGGGGGACAGATTCTTATAGCAATCAGCCCCAGCATTTT
cdr3_aa: CATSWGTDSYSNQPQHF
clone_size: NA
d_call: TRBD1
j_call: TRBJ1-5
v_call: TRBV24-1

cdr3_nt: TGCGCCAGCAGCCAAGGGCGGGAAGCCGTCTACGAGCAGTACTTC
cdr3_aa: CASSQGREAVYEQYF
clone_size: once
d_call: NA
j_call: TRBJ2-7
v_call: TRBV4-1

cdr3_nt: TGCGCCAGCAGCTTTAGGGGTACGAATTCACCCCTCCACTTT
cdr3_aa: CASSFRGTNSPLHF
clone_size: NA
d_call: NA
j_call: TRBJ1-6
v_call: TRBV5-1

cdr3_nt: TGTGCCAGCAGTGATTCGGGGGGTAGCGGGGTACATGAGCAGTTCTTC
cdr3_aa: CASSDSGGSGVHEQFF
clone_size: NA
d_call: TRBD2
j_call: TRBJ2-1
v_call: TRBV6-4

cdr3_nt: TGTGCCAGTAGGGGAGAACTAGCGGGATGGAGTGAGCAGTTCTTC
cdr3_aa: CASRGELAGWSEQFF
clone_size: NA
d_call: TRBD2
j_call: TRBJ2-1
v_call: TRBV19

cdr3_nt: TGTGCCAGCAGTTTATGGATAGGGGGTCTCAATCAGCCCCAGCATTTT
cdr3_aa: CASSLWIGGLNQPQHF
clone_size: NA
d_call: NA
j_call: TRBJ1-5
v_call: TRBV28

cdr3_nt: TGTGCCAGCAACTGGGTCAAGAACACCGGGGAGCTGTTTTTT
cdr3_aa: CASNWVKNTGELFF
clone_size: NA
d_call: NA
j_call: TRBJ2-2
v_call: TRBV21-1

cdr3_nt: TGCGCCAGCAGCCAAGGGACTAGCGGGATAGGTGGGACCCAGTACTTC
cdr3_aa: CASSQGTSGIGGTQYF
clone_size: once
d_call: TRBD2
j_call: TRBJ2-5
v_call: TRBV4-1

cdr3_nt: TGTGCCAGCAGCCAGTTCGGGGGGAACACTGAAGCTTTCTTT
cdr3_aa: CASSQFGGNTEAFF
clone_size: NA
d_call: NA
j_call: TRBJ1-1
v_call: TRBV14

cdr3_nt: TGTGCCAGCAGTTTCATCCGGGCCCTAGAGACCCAGTACTTC
cdr3_aa: CASSFIRALETQYF
clone_size: NA
d_call: NA
j_call: TRBJ2-5
v_call: TRBV6-5

cdr3_nt: TGTGCCAGCAGGGCTCCTGGACTAGCGGGAGGGTATACGCAGTATTTT
cdr3_aa: CASRAPGLAGGYTQYF
clone_size: NA
d_call: TRBD2
j_call: TRBJ2-3
v_call: TRBV13